Shown below are 2 T cell receptor beta chains from a single sample sequenced in a study of blood T cell repertoires in COVID-19. Assay: immunoSEQ multiplex PCR; the TCRdb copy retains only in-frame clones and omits some. The profile covers hundreds of thousands of clones, with 70% to 90% appearing a single time and about 1.5% taken by the ten largest. The source material was PBMCs or T cells enriched from blood (not recorded which). The receptor set was obtained from a woman aged 45-65 years who had recovered from COVID-19.

This chain links TRBV30 with TRBJ2-2, with 8 positions matching TRBD1. Germline trimming cut 1 base from V and 6 bases from J; bases unmatched to any gene: 7. This CDR3 comprises 15 residues. The V gene's germline CDR1 is GTSNPN and CDR2 SVGIG (reference sequence). CDR3 nucleotide sequence: TGTGCCTGGAGTGCAGGACAGGGTATCGCCGGGGAGCTGTTTTTT. It specifies CAWSAGQGIAGELFF.

J is TRBJ1-2 and V is TRBV2; D may be TRBD1 (5 bases). In germline, CDR1 is SNHLY, CDR2 FYNNEI. This CDR3 has 13 amino acids. The germline V and J ends were trimmed by 6 bases and 2 bases, with 10 bases remaining between them. The CDR3 DNA is TGTGCCAGCAGAATCGACAGCAACTATGGCTACACCTTC. Protein sequence: CASRIDSNYGYTF.